This T cell receptor beta chain is from a study of shared clonotypes between healthy human individuals. Comments on this clone: Its antigen remains unidentified.

At a deep level, the assay was run. Method: immunoSEQ multiplex PCR; TCRdb's copy keeps in-frame clones and lacks some. The sample holds about 2 million clones, about 95% seen once. Trimming shortened V by 10 bases and J by 2 bases, and 11 bases separated the two germline ends. Looked up from germline, CDR1 is SGHTA and CDR2 is FQGTGA. CDR3 length equals 13 residues. The naive CD8 subset, CD45RO-negative cells positively selected for CCR7, excluded terminally differentiated effector memory CD45RA+ cells. Notes on the study in general: Clonotype sharing levels among donors were expected to vary with sequencing depth. Between a few donors, naive CD4 clonotypes were shared at a level of about 5.3%.

The genes are TRBV7-3 and TRBJ1-4, with a possible D match to TRBD1 (6 bases). The sample consisted of naive CD8+ T cells sorted from blood. The TCR was taken from a man aged 18 to 35 in good health. CDR3 in DNA: TGTGCCATCCCAGGGGTGACTAATGAAAAACTGTTTTTT. As protein: CAIPGVTNEKLFF.